The 5 T cell receptor beta chains below come from one sample, sequenced in a study of OX40 agonist ivuxolimab in advanced cancers. Data came from immunoSEQ multiplex PCR; TCRdb stores just in-frame clones and leaves some out. The table shows about 26,000 clones, with around 75% occurring only once. The sample in question was CD4+ or CD8+ T cells sorted from blood, obtained in a trial of the OX40 agonist ivuxolimab. Receptors originate from an adult with an advanced solid tumor such as melanoma, head and neck, liver or kidney cancer.

The CDR3 sequence is CASRAGKGNTIYF. In DNA form, the CDR3 reads TGTGCCAGCAGAGCCGGGAAAGGAAACACCATATATTTT. This chain connects TRBV2 to TRBJ1-3; no definite D call. Trimming removed 6 bases at V and 4 bases at J, with 10 bases between. This CDR3 has 13 amino acids. Germline V gene sequence: CDR1 SNHLY, CDR2 FYNNEI. Based on the CDR3 plus reference TRBV2 and TRBJ1-3, the full variable domain is EPEVTQTPSHQVTQMGQEVILRCVPISNHLYFYWYRQILGQKVEFLVSFYNNEISEKSEIFDDQFSVERPDGSNFTLKIRSTKLEDSAMYFCASRAGKGNTIYFGEGSWLTVV.

The V call is TRBV5-1, the J call TRBJ2-5; 9 nucleotides line up with TRBD2. The germline CDR1 and CDR2 sequences are SGHRS and YFSETQ. V lost 0 bases to trimming and J lost 4 bases; unmatched junction nucleotides: 1. The CDR3 runs to 14 residues. The CDR3 nucleotides read TGCGCCAGCAGCTTGGGCGGGGGGGCAGAGACCCAGTACTTC. It codes for CASSLGGGAETQYF. Filled out from reference TRBV5-1 and TRBJ2-5, the complete variable domain reads KAGVTQTPRYLIKTRGQQVTLSCSPISGHRSVSWYQQTPGQGLQFLFEYFSETQRNKGNFPGRFSGRQFSNSRSEMNVSTLELGDSALYLCASSLGGGAETQYFGPGTRLLVL.

The chain employs TRBV7-3 and TRBJ2-1; D unclear. Germline values: CDR1 SGHTA, CDR2 FQGTGA. Trimming shortened V by 5 bases and J by 8 bases, and 10 bases separated the two germline ends. The CDR3 sequence is 12 residues long. CDR3 protein: CASSLLGHEQFF. The CDR3 region has the DNA TGTGCCAGCAGCCTCCTAGGCCATGAGCAGTTCTTC. The variable domain in full, completed from reference TRBV7-3 and TRBJ2-1, reads GAGVSQTPSNKVTEKGKYVELRCDPISGHTALYWYRQSLGQGPEFLIYFQGTGAADDSGLPNDRFFAVRPEGSVSTLKIQRTERGDSAVYLCASSLLGHEQFFGPGTRLTVL.

This sequence joins TRBV7-2 and TRBJ2-1; 7 nucleotides match TRBD2. CDR3 length: 15 residues. Germline assignment: CDR1 SGHTA and CDR2 FQGNSA. After removal of 4 bases from V and 9 bases from J, the junction contained 12 bases not matched to a gene. CDR3 sequence (DNA): TGTGCCAGCAGCTCTCAACCTTTGGGGGGGGGTGAGCAGTTCTTC. It is translated as CASSSQPLGGGEQFF. The full variable domain, rest sourced from reference TRBV7-2 and TRBJ2-1, is GAGVSQSPSNKVTEKGKDVELRCDPISGHTALYWYRQSLGQGLEFLIYFQGNSAPDKSGLPSDRFSAERTGGSVSTLTIQRTQQEDSAVYLCASSSQPLGGGEQFFGPGTRLTVL.

The rearrangement links TRBV18 to TRBJ1-2, with 7 bases lining up with TRBD1. The CDR3 runs to 13 residues. Trimming at V came to 3 bases and at J to 8 bases, leaving 6 bases not matched to a gene. Germline V gene data show CDR1 as KGHSH and CDR2 as LQKENI. For the CDR3, the DNA is TGTGCCAGCTCACCCCTTGAAGGGGGCGGCTACACCTTC. This encodes CASSPLEGGGYTF.